The 26 T cell receptor beta chains presented below share a single source sample, sequenced in a study of T cells in Graves' hyperthyroidism and ophthalmopathy. RNA transcripts provided the source from which TCR beta CDR3 regions were amplified. The HTBI primer set served for first-round RT-PCR of the TCR CDR3. TCRdb independently ran MiXCR on the multiplex PCR reads; one entry per CDR3 protein. The sample includes roughly 250,000 distinct CDR3 sequences, 13% to 15% of them seen just once. Sequenced material: blood. Every receptor here comes from a middle-aged woman with Graves' hyperthyroidism that later progressed to Graves' ophthalmopathy.

This clonotype was recorded at least ten times. V gene TRBV6-1 combines with J gene TRBJ2-1; no reliable D call. This CDR3 has 12 amino acids. Germline-derived CDR1 and CDR2 are MNHNS and SASEGT. The V end lost 7 bases, the J end lost 5 bases, and 9 bases lay between the germline ends. In DNA, the CDR3 is TGTGCCAGCACATGGTGGGACAATGAGCAGTTCTTC. Translation gives CASTWWDNEQFF.

This clonotype has at least ten counts. This chain connects TRBV28 to TRBJ2-7, with 7 nucleotides matching TRBD2. From germline, CDR1 is MDHEN and CDR2 SYDVKM. The CDR3 contains 15 residues. Trimming cost V 4 bases and J 4 bases; bases outside gene matches: 10. The CDR3 spells CASSSRASGPYEQYF. The CDR3, as DNA: TGTGCCAGCAGTTCCCGGGCTAGCGGACCATACGAGCAGTACTTC.

This clonotype was seen repeatedly, ten times or more. This chain uses TRBV28 with TRBJ2-1; D not resolved. Germline V gene lookup returns CDR1 MDHEN and CDR2 SYDVKM. CDR3 length equals 15 residues. V lost 2 bases and J lost 0, with 8 bases in between. The DNA of the CDR3 is TGTGCCAGCAGTTTACTACACAGCTCCTACAATGAGCAGTTCTTC. This codes for CASSLLHSSYNEQFF.

This clonotype was seen many times. The V gene is TRBV11-2, the J gene TRBJ2-7; D is possibly TRBD1 (5 bases). Trimming removed 5 bases from V and 2 bases from J, with 19 bases in between. The germline V gene encodes CDR1 SGHAT and CDR2 FQNNGV. The CDR3 extends over 16 amino acids. The CDR3 is CASSVRRQQAPYEQYF. CDR3 DNA sequence: TGTGCCAGCAGCGTAAGACGACAGCAAGCCCCCTACGAGCAGTACTTC.

Many counts were recorded for this clonotype. The chain is built from TRBV2 and TRBJ2-1; D is possibly TRBD2 (5 bases). This CDR3 comprises 17 residues. V was cut by 0 bases and J by 3 bases, with 15 bases left in between. The germline V gene encodes CDR1 SNHLY and CDR2 FYNNEI. The CDR3, as DNA: TGTGCCAGCAGTGAAGCGCTTCTCAGCGGATACTACAATGAGCAGTTCTTC. Amino acid sequence: CASSEALLSGYYNEQFF.

This clonotype has a handful of counts. The chain is built from TRBV6-1 and TRBJ2-1; tentatively, D is TRBD2 (5 bases). The CDR3 spans 13 residues. The germline V gene has CDR1 MNHNS and CDR2 SASEGT. V lost 2 bases and J lost 4, with 6 bases in between. The CDR3 spells CASSELAYNEQFF. In DNA form, the CDR3 reads TGTGCCAGCAGTGAACTAGCTTACAATGAGCAGTTCTTC.

This clonotype was counted many times. The chain joins TRBV3-1 to TRBJ2-7; D unclear. Trimming cost V 1 base and J 3 bases, with 7 bases left between them. CDR1 and CDR2 from the germline V gene are LGHDT and YNNKEL (reference sequence). This CDR3 contains 13 residues. The CDR3 loop is CASSQGWDYEQYF. Here the CDR3 DNA reads TGTGCCAGCAGCCAAGGGTGGGACTACGAGCAGTACTTC.

In this sample, this clonotype turned up a few times. The chain links TRBV13 to TRBJ2-3; 11 bases agree with TRBD2. V was pared by 0 bases and J by 3 bases, with 8 bases of the junction left unmatched. The CDR3 length is 18 residues. Germline assignment: CDR1 PRHDT and CDR2 FYEKMQ (reference sequence). CDR3 amino acids: CASSLGFRSGRATDTQYF. DNA for the CDR3: TGTGCCAGCAGCTTAGGCTTCCGTAGCGGGAGGGCGACAGATACGCAGTATTTT.

This clonotype was seen many times. V usage is TRBV3-1 and J usage is TRBJ1-4, with D maybe TRBD1 (5 bases). This CDR3 contains 16 residues. V lost 4 bases and J 5 bases, leaving 17 bases between the germline ends. Per the germline V gene, CDR1 is LGHDT and CDR2 is YNNKEL (reference sequence). Here the CDR3 reads CASSLRGEGKNEKLFF. The CDR3 DNA is TGTGCCAGCAGCCTCCGGGGGGAGGGGAAAAATGAAAAACTGTTTTTT.

The chain uses TRBV5-6 and TRBJ1-4, with TRBD1 matching 8 bases. Per germline, CDR1 SGHDT and CDR2 YYEEEE. Trimming at V came to 0 bases and at J to 6 bases, leaving 4 bases not matched to a gene. CDR3 length: 15 residues. For the CDR3, the DNA is TGTGCCAGCAGCTTGGCGGTGACAGGGGATGAAAAACTGTTTTTT. Protein sequence: CASSLAVTGDEKLFF.

This clonotype appeared many times. CDR3 DNA sequence: TGTGCCAGCAGCCAATCATTGTTGCCAGGGGGTTACGAGCAGTACTTC. Protein: CASSQSLLPGGYEQYF. The J gene is TRBJ2-7, the V gene TRBV3-1; 7 bases align to TRBD1. Germline lookup yields CDR1 LGHDT and CDR2 YNNKEL (reference sequence). V trimming: 2 bases; J trimming: 4 bases; junction bases outside the gene matches: 11. CDR3 length: 16 amino acids.

The chain combines TRBV12-3 or TRBV12-4 with TRBJ1-2; D call uncertain. CDR3 length equals 12 residues. Trimming pared 5 bases from V and 8 bases from J, leaving 12 bases between. The CDR3 region is CASSIGPGGYTF. Written as DNA, the CDR3 is TGTGCCAGCAGTATAGGACCGGGGGGCTACACCTTC.

As regards this clonotype: An end of the junction differs from the germline gene, which may be a read error. J is TRBJ2-5 and V is TRBV9; D remains unclear. Germline-derived CDR1 and CDR2 are SGDLS and YYNGEE. The CDR3 is made up of 15 amino acids. The chain's CDR3 is CASSETLAVQETQCF. The CDR3 DNA follows: TGTGCCAGCAGCGAGACCCTCGCGGTCCAAGAGACTCAGTGCTTC.

This clonotype has a count of ten or more. The chain employs TRBV5-1 and TRBJ2-7, with D possibly matching TRBD1 (6 bases). This CDR3 spans 14 amino acids. Germline V gives CDR1 SGHRS, CDR2 YFSETQ. The V end was cut by 0 bases, the J end by 3 bases, with 10 bases between. The CDR3 spells CASSLDGQIYEQYF. The CDR3, as DNA: TGCGCCAGCAGCTTGGACGGACAGATCTACGAGCAGTACTTC.

This clonotype turned up a few times. The chain links TRBV3-1 to TRBJ2-4; D is unclear. CDR1 is LGHDT and CDR2 is YNNKEL in the germline V gene (reference sequence). The CDR3 length is 15 residues. The V and J ends lost 3 bases and 4 bases respectively, with 13 bases between them. CDR3 residues: CASSHERWLKNIQYF. The CDR3 DNA is TGTGCCAGCAGCCATGAAAGGTGGTTGAAAAACATTCAGTACTTC.

This clonotype was observed a few times. This sequence may be a read error, since a much larger clone differs from it by one base. This chain uses TRBV20-1 with TRBJ2-4, with 9 bases fitting TRBD2. This CDR3 is 17 amino acids long. In germline, CDR1 is DFQATT, CDR2 SNEGSKA (reference sequence). CDR3 DNA sequence: TGCAGTGCTAGAGAGGGGGGCGCGGGACTAGCCAAAAACATTCAGCACTTC. It encodes CSAREGGAGLAKNIQHF.

This clonotype has a handful of counts. The chain couples TRBV6-1 to TRBJ2-2, with D unclear. V dropped 6 bases and J dropped 3 bases, with 11 bases sitting between them. The CDR3 is made up of 14 amino acids. Germline CDR1 reads MNHNS; CDR2 reads SASEGT. Written as DNA, the CDR3 is TGTGCCAGCAGATATGACGGTTACACCGGGGAGCTGTTTTTT. This sequence encodes CASRYDGYTGELFF.

This clonotype was picked up many times. The V call is TRBV11-2, the J call TRBJ2-7; D unclear. The germline V gene encodes CDR1 SGHAT and CDR2 FQNNGV. The CDR3 spans 14 residues. V shed 5 bases and J shed 0 bases, with 11 bases lying between them. The CDR3 bases are TGTGCCAGCAGCACAAATTTACTCTCCTACGAGCAGTACTTC. Its translation: CASSTNLLSYEQYF.

This clonotype occurred many times. CDR3 sequence reads: CASSHPGGYQETQYF. DNA of the CDR3: TGTGCCAGCAGCCACCCCGGGGGGTACCAAGAGACCCAGTACTTC. V and J are TRBV4-2 and TRBJ2-5; 7 nucleotides align to TRBD2. CDR1 is LGHNA, CDR2 YNFKEQ, per germline. The CDR3 has 15 amino acids. V dropped 3 bases and J dropped 0; count of bases not matched to a gene: 4.

This clonotype was observed at least ten times. This chain joins TRBV7-9 and TRBJ1-1, with TRBD1 matching 7 bases. V lost 5 bases, J lost 0 bases, and 21 bases stayed unmatched. This CDR3 contains 20 residues. CDR1 SEHNR and CDR2 FQNEAQ come from the germline V gene (reference sequence). The CDR3 DNA reads TGTGCCAGCAGCACCCAGCGGGTCCCCCAGGGGGGGCTCATGAACACTGAAGCTTTCTTT. Translated, it gives CASSTQRVPQGGLMNTEAFF.

This clonotype appeared many times. V usage is TRBV2 and J usage is TRBJ2-7; D unclear. The V gene's germline CDR1 is SNHLY and CDR2 FYNNEI. V was shortened by 0 bases and J by 7 bases, with 16 bases between the two germline ends. The CDR3 totals 15 residues. In DNA form, the CDR3 reads TGTGCCAGCAGTGAAGCGCTTCGGGCCTCCTGGGAGCAGTACTTC. Residues: CASSEALRASWEQYF. Using reference TRBV2 and TRBJ2-7 for the parts outside the CDR3, the full variable domain is EPEVTQTPSHQVTQMGQEVILRCVPISNHLYFYWYRQILGQKVEFLVSFYNNEISEKSEIFDDQFSVERPDGSNFTLKIRSTKLEDSAMYFCASSEALRASWEQYFGPGTRLTVT.

This clonotype showed up many times. The chain couples TRBV12-3 or TRBV12-4 to TRBJ2-2; maybe TRBD1 (6 bases). The CDR3 extends over 14 amino acids. V lost 7 bases and J 6 bases, leaving 15 bases between the germline ends. CDR3 nucleotides: TGTGCCAGCATTTGGGACAATACCGCCGGGGAGCTGTTTTTT. Translated: CASIWDNTAGELFF.

Ten or more counts support this clonotype. This chain links TRBV7-9 with TRBJ2-3; D may be TRBD1 or TRBD2 (5 bases each). CDR1 and CDR2 from the germline V gene are SEHNR and FQNEAQ (reference sequence). Trimming shortened V by 1 base and J by 6 bases, and 14 bases separated the two germline ends. The CDR3 covers 15 residues. The chain's CDR3 is CASSLGGQGSDTQYF. The CDR3 DNA sequence: TGTGCCAGCAGCTTAGGAGGGCAGGGTAGCGATACGCAGTATTTT.

This clonotype was seen ten or more times. The genes are TRBV10-3 and TRBJ2-1; 9 nucleotides agree with TRBD2. The V gene end was trimmed by 2 bases and the J gene end by 7 bases; junction bases not matched to a gene: 15. Germline V gene lookup returns CDR1 ENHRY and CDR2 SYGVKD. The CDR3 has 18 residues. DNA for the CDR3: TGTGCCATCAGTGAGGGCGGACTAGCGCTAAATGGCTTGAATGAGCAGTTCTTC. Translation: CAISEGGLALNGLNEQFF.

There are many counts of this clonotype. The V and J genes are TRBV7-9 and TRBJ2-1; possible D gene TRBD1, 5 bases. V was trimmed by 3 bases and J by 6 bases, leaving 9 bases between them. The CDR3 is 13 amino acids. Germline V gives CDR1 SEHNR, CDR2 FQNEAQ (reference sequence). The chain's CDR3 is CASSFPGINEQFF. For the CDR3, the DNA is TGTGCCAGCAGCTTTCCAGGGATCAATGAGCAGTTCTTC.

The table lists this clonotype with many counts. This sequence joins TRBV3-1 and TRBJ2-3; D remains unclear. The CDR3 is made up of 14 amino acids. From germline, CDR1 is LGHDT and CDR2 YNNKEL (reference sequence). V lost 0 bases and J lost 5, with 9 bases in between. The CDR3 spells CASSQDGSLDTQYF. In DNA, the CDR3 is TGTGCCAGCAGCCAAGATGGGTCCTTAGATACGCAGTATTTT.